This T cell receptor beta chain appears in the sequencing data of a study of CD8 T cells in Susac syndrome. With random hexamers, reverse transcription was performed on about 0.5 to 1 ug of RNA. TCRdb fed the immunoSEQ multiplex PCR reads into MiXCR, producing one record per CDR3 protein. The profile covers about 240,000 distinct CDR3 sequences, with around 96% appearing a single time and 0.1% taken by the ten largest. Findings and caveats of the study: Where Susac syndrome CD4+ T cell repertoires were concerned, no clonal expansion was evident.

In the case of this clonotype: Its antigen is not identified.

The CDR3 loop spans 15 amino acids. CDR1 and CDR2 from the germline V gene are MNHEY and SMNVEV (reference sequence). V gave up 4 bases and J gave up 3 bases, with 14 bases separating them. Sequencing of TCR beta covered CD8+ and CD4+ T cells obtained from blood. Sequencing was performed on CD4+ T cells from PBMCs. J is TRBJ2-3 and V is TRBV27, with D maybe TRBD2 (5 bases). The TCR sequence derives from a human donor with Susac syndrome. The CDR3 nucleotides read TGTGCCAGCAGTTCCCGGACCACTAGGACAGATACGCAGTATTTT. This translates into CASSSRTTRTDTQYF.